The clone carrying this TCR beta chain was seen many times. Germline CDR1 SQVTM, CDR2 ANQGSEA. With 4 bases removed from V and 0 bases from J, the gap between germline ends came to 7 bases. This CDR3 is built from 13 residues. The data are from a study of identical twins. TCRdb redid the calling of the 5' RACE reads with MiXCR, one entry per CDR3 protein. The sample holds approximately 680,000 distinct CDR3 sequences, roughly 6.6% seen once. The same sample was also studied in work on yellow fever vaccine responses in identical twins.

The V and J genes are TRBV29-1 and TRBJ1-5; D not resolved. The TCR originated in a woman between 18 and 30 years old in good health. Sequencing was carried out using PBMCs. The DNA of the CDR3 is TGCAGCGTTGGGTTAGATAGCAATCAGCCCCAGCATTTT. This gives the protein CSVGLDSNQPQHF. The complete variable domain, with remaining parts taken from reference TRBV29-1 and TRBJ1-5, reads SAVISQKPSRDICQRGTSLTIQCQVDSQVTMMFWYRQQPGQSLTLIATANQGSEATYESGFVIDKFPISRPNLTFSTLTVSNMSPEDSSIYLCSVGLDSNQPQHFGDGTRLSIL.